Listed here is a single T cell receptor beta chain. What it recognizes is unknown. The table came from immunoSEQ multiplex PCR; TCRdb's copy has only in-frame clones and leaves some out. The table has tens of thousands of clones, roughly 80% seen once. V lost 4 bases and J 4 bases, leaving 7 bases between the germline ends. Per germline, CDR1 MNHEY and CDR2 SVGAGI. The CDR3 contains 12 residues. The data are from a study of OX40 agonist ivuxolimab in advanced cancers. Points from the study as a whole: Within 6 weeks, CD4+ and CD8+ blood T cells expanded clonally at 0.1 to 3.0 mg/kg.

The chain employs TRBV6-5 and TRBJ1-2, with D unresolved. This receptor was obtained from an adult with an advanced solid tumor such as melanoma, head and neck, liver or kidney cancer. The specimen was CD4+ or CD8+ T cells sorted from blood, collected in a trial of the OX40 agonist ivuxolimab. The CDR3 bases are TGTGCCAGCAGTTGGAAGGGCTATGGCTACACCTTC. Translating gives CASSWKGYGYTF.